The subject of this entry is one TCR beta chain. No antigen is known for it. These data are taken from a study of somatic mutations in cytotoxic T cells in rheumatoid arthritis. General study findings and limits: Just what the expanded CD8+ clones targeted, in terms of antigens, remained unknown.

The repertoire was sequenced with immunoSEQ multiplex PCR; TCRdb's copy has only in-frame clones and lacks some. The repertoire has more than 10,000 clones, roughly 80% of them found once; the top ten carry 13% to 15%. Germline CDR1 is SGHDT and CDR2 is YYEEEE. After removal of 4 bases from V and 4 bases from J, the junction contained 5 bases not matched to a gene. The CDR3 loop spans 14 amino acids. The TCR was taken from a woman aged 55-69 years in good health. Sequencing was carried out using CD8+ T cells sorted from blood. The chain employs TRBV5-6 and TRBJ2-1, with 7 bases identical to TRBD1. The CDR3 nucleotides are TGTGCCAGCAGCAGTGGGACAGAGTACAATGAGCAGTTCTTC. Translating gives CASSSGTEYNEQFF.